A selection of T cell receptor beta chains follows, all from one sample in a study of blood T cell repertoires in COVID-19. Sequencing used immunoSEQ multiplex PCR; TCRdb keeps in-frame clones, though not all of them. The profile shows 300,000 to 350,000 clones, 90% of them singletons. The sample consisted of peripheral blood. The receptors shown here come from a young woman with COVID-19, enrolled during active disease. The CDR3 runs from the conserved cysteine through the conserved F or W. D genes are given only for firm matches. Size is stated for part of the rows, as once, few or many counts, or as a class when the clone is expanded.

V	D	J	size	CDR3	DNA
TRBV11-1	TRBD1	TRBJ1-1	-	CASSLWTGGEAFF	TGTGCCAGCAGCTTGTGGACAGGGGGTGAAGCTTTCTTT
TRBV5-1	TRBD1	TRBJ2-3	-	CASRKDRDLLRTDTQYF	TGCGCCAGCAGAAAGGACAGGGATCTTCTCCGCACAGATACGCAGTATTTT
TRBV7-9	TRBD1	TRBJ1-1	-	CASSLGPKETGMNTEAFF	TGTGCCAGCAGCTTAGGGCCCAAAGAGACAGGGATGAACACTGAAGCTTTCTTT
TRBV5-4	-	TRBJ1-2	-	CASSTGTPYGYTF	TGTGCCAGCAGTACCGGGACACCTTATGGCTACACCTTC
TRBV5-4	-	TRBJ2-5	-	CASSSQGIEETQYF	TGTGCCAGCAGCTCACAGGGTATCGAAGAGACCCAGTACTTC
TRBV5-4	TRBD2	TRBJ2-1	-	CASSPQLAGNEQFF	TGTGCCAGCAGCCCTCAGCTAGCGGGGAATGAGCAGTTCTTC
TRBV5-8	TRBD1	TRBJ2-7	-	CASSPALGQARYEQYF	TGTGCCAGCAGCCCGGCCTTGGGACAGGCGAGGTACGAGCAGTACTTC
TRBV5-6	-	TRBJ1-1	once	CASSLGGAVEAFF	TGTGCCAGCAGCTTGGGCGGGGCAGTTGAAGCTTTCTTT
TRBV5-1	TRBD1	TRBJ1-2	-	CASSGQGSNYGYTF	TGCGCCAGCAGCGGACAGGGATCCAACTATGGCTACACCTTC
TRBV2	TRBD2	TRBJ2-1	-	CASSEGRTSTIEQFF	TGTGCCAGCAGTGAGGGCCGGACTAGCACTATTGAGCAGTTCTTC
TRBV5-1	-	TRBJ1-1	-	CASSLFGQGSTEAFF	TGCGCCAGCAGCTTGTTTGGTCAGGGAAGCACTGAAGCTTTCTTT
TRBV6-5	TRBD2	TRBJ2-1	-	CASSLTSSYNEQFF	TGTGCCAGCAGTTTGACTAGCAGCTACAATGAGCAGTTCTTC
TRBV24-1	-	TRBJ2-7	-	CATTTSFSYEQYF	TGTGCCACCACCACTTCCTTCTCCTACGAGCAGTACTTC
TRBV10-3	TRBD2	TRBJ2-1	-	CAISDRAGEYNEQFF	TGTGCCATCAGTGACCGAGCGGGAGAGTACAATGAGCAGTTCTTC
TRBV25-1	TRBD1	TRBJ1-6	-	CASSGTDNSPLHF	TGTGCCAGCTCCGGGACAGACAATTCACCCCTCCACTTT
TRBV7-9	TRBD1	TRBJ2-7	-	CASSGPGQGSYEQYF	TGTGCCAGCAGCGGCCCGGGACAGGGCTCCTACGAGCAGTACTTC
TRBV18	-	TRBJ1-2	-	CASYLQGNYGYTF	TGTGCCAGCTACCTACAGGGAAACTATGGCTACACCTTC
TRBV18	-	TRBJ1-2	-	CASSQGGAKGYTF	TGTGCCAGCTCACAAGGGGGGGCGAAAGGCTACACCTTC
TRBV5-1	-	TRBJ1-2	-	CASSWQGDEAGGYTF	TGCGCCAGCAGCTGGCAGGGTGACGAGGCTGGTGGCTACACCTTC
TRBV10-3	TRBD2	TRBJ2-1	-	CAITFGLADEQFF	TGTGCCATCACCTTTGGACTAGCGGATGAGCAGTTCTTC
TRBV27	-	TRBJ1-2	-	CASRGGASDGYTF	TGTGCCAGCAGGGGGGGGGCGAGTGATGGCTACACCTTC
TRBV10-1	TRBD2	TRBJ2-3	-	CASSYGLAGTDTQYF	TGCGCCAGCAGCTATGGACTAGCGGGCACAGATACGCAGTATTTT
TRBV15	-	TRBJ1-5	-	CASARAGGNQPQHF	TGTGCCAGCGCTAGGGCGGGAGGCAATCAGCCCCAGCATTTT
TRBV4-2	TRBD2	TRBJ2-1	-	CASSQEGTRGNEQFF	TGTGCCAGCAGCCAAGAAGGGACTAGGGGTAATGAGCAGTTCTTC
TRBV24-1	-	TRBJ2-3	-	CATSGGPGSTDTQYF	TGTGCCACCAGTGGAGGGCCGGGTAGCACAGATACGCAGTATTTT
TRBV5-5	TRBD2	TRBJ2-7	-	CASSTGLAGVGEQYF	TGTGCCAGCAGCACGGGACTAGCGGGAGTCGGCGAGCAGTACTTC